This TCR beta chain was recovered during a study of cytotoxic CD8 clonotypes in ibrutinib-treated CLL. Study details: Once treatment had gone on for a median of 12 months, range 6 to 36, response samples were drawn. General study results and limits: While tracking circulating CD8+ T-cell counts, baseline clonality exceeded that of age-matched healthy donors. Clonality went higher at ibrutinib response and then dropped back toward baseline at progression.

The authors obtained roughly 1.8 micrograms of genomic DNA from cryopreserved PBMCs for TCR beta libraries. Germline assignment: CDR1 SGHDT and CDR2 YYEEEE. V was pared by 2 bases and J by 5 bases, with 7 bases between. The CDR3 is made up of 13 amino acids. In regard to this clone: The antigen is unknown.

TCRdb's copy holds only in-frame clones and misses some; the assay was immunoSEQ multiplex PCR. The repertoire consists of about 14,000 clones, with 55% to 70% occurring once and the leading ten covering roughly 13%. The chain recombines TRBV5-6 with TRBJ2-2; the D is unclear. Source: PBMCs, taken before ibrutinib treatment. The source is a human donor with chronic lymphocytic leukemia. This chain's CDR3 is CASSFFGTGELFF. The CDR3 DNA reads TGTGCCAGCAGCTTTTTCGGAACCGGGGAGCTGTTTTTT.